The 14 T cell receptor beta chains given below trace back to one sample, sequenced in a study of blood T cells in healthy people across ages (dated by TCRdb to between 2015 and 2016). Receptor libraries were prepared by 5' RACE. Sequencing was performed on an Illumina HiSeq 2500. A second PCR of roughly 7 to 11 cycles was run with a J-beta primer mix and a sample-barcoded 5' primer. Clones were called with MiXCR by TCRdb after fastp trimmed the public reads at Q25, and only in-frame beta chains were retained. Every entry covers one CDR3 protein and lists the most common genes and DNA from its rows. In this sample the table shows around 1,000,000 distinct CDR3 sequences, roughly a quarter of which occur a single time. Jointly, the top ten make up about 0.72% of the sample. These data were also filed under a second study, of T cells of mothers and their children.

The material sequenced was blood. These receptors all stem from a girl between 2 and 10 years old in good health.

This clonotype was observed a handful of times. This rearrangement joins TRBV7-2 to TRBJ2-5, with 7 bases that match TRBD2. This CDR3 comprises 16 residues. V was clipped by 2 bases and J by 5 bases; unmatched bases: 11. Germline V CDR1 and CDR2: SGHTA, FQGNSA. The CDR3: CASSLIGGLGAETQYF. CDR3 sequence (DNA): TGTGCCAGCAGCTTAATTGGCGGACTAGGGGCTGAGACCCAGTACTTC.

The sample holds a few counts of this clonotype. One end of the junction does not line up with germline, which may come from a read error. The chain has TRBV12-3 or TRBV12-4 and TRBJ1-2, with TRBD1 as a possible D gene (6 bases). This CDR3 is built from 11 residues. CDR3 bases: TGTGCCAGCAGTTTTAACAGGGAGGTAGACTTC. It translates to CASSFNREVDF.

The chain employs TRBV20-1 and TRBJ1-1, with TRBD1 matching over 8 bases. With 3 bases clipped from V and 5 bases from J, the junction kept 8 bases outside the gene matches. The CDR3 runs to 14 residues. Germline-derived CDR1 and CDR2 are DFQATT and SNEGSKA (reference sequence). The CDR3 sequence: CSASPGGKRTEAFF. CDR3 in DNA: TGCAGTGCTAGTCCAGGGGGCAAGCGGACTGAAGCTTTCTTT.

The chain uses TRBV6-1 and TRBJ2-6, with D possibly matching TRBD2 (5 bases). The CDR3 runs to 15 residues. CDR1 is MNHNS, CDR2 SASEGT, per germline. V lost 1 base, J lost 5 bases, and 9 bases lay in between. CDR3 residues: CASSEERARANVLTF. As DNA, the CDR3 is TGTGCCAGCAGTGAAGAGAGGGCTAGGGCCAACGTCCTGACTTTC.

The chain recombines TRBV4-2 with TRBJ2-5, with D unclear. The J call may be incorrect, as the DNA end agrees better with TRBJ2-7. This CDR3 has 17 residues. Germline-derived CDR1 and CDR2 are LGHNA and YNFKEQ. This CDR3 is CASSQDINSLYSYEQYF. Here the CDR3 DNA reads TGTGCCAGCAGCCAAGATATCAACAGCCTTTACTCCTACGAGCAGTACTTC.

This clonotype showed up just a few times. This chain joins TRBV28 and TRBJ1-5, with D unresolved. CDR1 is MDHEN, CDR2 SYDVKM, per germline. The CDR3 extends over 12 amino acids. The germline V and J ends were trimmed by 8 bases and 3 bases, with 8 bases remaining between them. This chain's CDR3 is CASLTANQPQHF. In DNA form, the CDR3 reads TGTGCCAGCCTTACTGCCAATCAGCCCCAGCATTTT.

This clonotype was seen a handful of times. The V and J genes are TRBV4-1 and TRBJ2-7, with D possibly being TRBD1 (6 bases). The germline CDR1 and CDR2 sequences are MGHRA and YSYEKL. The CDR3 has 18 amino acids. Trimming left V 4 bases short and J 4 bases short, with 26 bases between. CDR3 sequence reads: CASSLLPGSAKGGYEQYF. As DNA, the CDR3 is TGCGCCAGCAGCCTCCTACCGGGATCCGCCAAAGGGGGTTACGAGCAGTACTTC.

A note on this clonotype: The CDR3 carries no conserved terminal phenylalanine or tryptophan, so it likely arises from a read error. In DNA form, the CDR3 reads TGTGCCAGCAGCTTAGACCCAGGCGGGAGAGAGCCTGAAGCTTTCCTT. The encoded protein is CASSLDPGGREPEAFL. The J gene is TRBJ1-1, the V gene TRBV7-2; no definite D call. Germline CDR1 is SGHTA and CDR2 is FQGNSA. The CDR3 has 16 amino acids. V lost 1 base and J 6 bases, leaving 18 bases between the germline ends.

This clonotype was counted a few times. The chain has TRBV7-3 and TRBJ2-6; 8 nucleotides line up with TRBD1. The CDR3 extends over 18 amino acids. The germline V gene has CDR1 SGHTA and CDR2 FQGTGA. V lost 4 bases and J lost 2; bases outside the gene matches: 10. The CDR3 coding sequence is TGTGCCAGCAGCTACTACAGGCAGGGGGCTCCTGGGGCCAACGTCCTGACTTTC. Translated, it gives CASSYYRQGAPGANVLTF.

In regard to this clonotype: The junction shows a germline mismatch at one end, possibly a read error. This chain joins TRBV5-1 and TRBJ2-7; D is perhaps TRBD1 (6 bases). This CDR3 region has 15 residues. Germline values: CDR1 SGHRS, CDR2 YFSETQ. The CDR3 region has the DNA TGCGCCAGCAGAGGCCCACTGGACAGTCTCTACGAGCAATACTTC. Translated, it gives CASRGPLDSLYEQYF.

The chain has TRBV4-3 and TRBJ1-1; D is perhaps TRBD1 (6 bases). This CDR3 has 14 amino acids. Germline V CDR1 and CDR2: LGHNA, YSLEER. V lost 0 bases, J lost 6 bases, and 11 bases lay in between. The CDR3 is CASSQDRGISEAFF. The CDR3 DNA sequence: TGCGCCAGCAGCCAAGACAGGGGAATTTCTGAAGCTTTCTTT.

The V gene is TRBV27, the J gene TRBJ1-2; 7 nucleotides match TRBD1. V lost 4 bases to trimming and J lost 2 bases; unmatched junction nucleotides: 4. Looked up from germline, CDR1 is MNHEY and CDR2 is SMNVEV (reference sequence). The CDR3 has 14 amino acids. The DNA for the CDR3 is TGTGCCAGCAGTTCTCGGGACAGCAACTATGGCTACACCTTC. This gives the protein CASSSRDSNYGYTF.

V and J are TRBV12-3 or TRBV12-4 and TRBJ2-5; D gene uncertain. With the DNA end fitting TRBJ2-7 better, the J assignment may be wrong. The CDR3 spans 13 residues. The CDR3 sequence is CASSLLGHYEQYF. CDR3 bases: TGTGCCAGCAGTTTATTAGGCCATTACGAGCAGTACTTC.

The chain is built from TRBV6-5 and TRBJ2-3; D is undetermined. Germline V gene lookup returns CDR1 MNHEY and CDR2 SVGAGI. This CDR3 has 12 amino acids. Trimming removed 2 bases at V and 6 bases at J, with 6 bases between. The CDR3 DNA reads as TGTGCCAGCAGTTACAGGGTGGATACGCAGTATTTT. This gives the protein CASSYRVDTQYF.